This T cell receptor (beta chain) was identified during a study of T cell responses to AZD1222 COVID-19 vaccine. Profiled with immunoSEQ multiplex PCR; TCRdb holds only in-frame clones, not every one. The data show approximately 89,000 clones, with 90% seen just once and 5.4% held by the top ten. V shed 8 bases and J shed 4 bases, with 16 bases lying between them. The CDR3 has 14 amino acids. Germline V lookup: CDR1 LGHDT, CDR2 YNNKEL (reference sequence). The receptor was derived from an adult who received the AZD1222 COVID-19 vaccine. The chain combines TRBV3-1 (or the pseudogene TRBV3-2) with TRBJ2-3; perhaps TRBD1 as D (5 bases). Here the sequenced sample was peripheral blood, taken 28 days after the second AZD1222 dose. CDR3 sequence: CASSHQGRPDTQYF. In DNA form, the CDR3 reads TGTGCCAGCTCCCATCAGGGTCGGCCAGATACGCAGTATTTT.